This entry lists 21 T cell receptor beta chains sequenced from one sample in a study of blood T cells in healthy people across ages. Alongside a J-beta primer mix, a sample-barcoded 5' primer served in a second PCR lasting roughly 7 to 11 cycles. MiXCR, run by TCRdb on the 5' RACE reads, gives a single entry per CDR3 protein. Altogether around 940,000 distinct CDR3 sequences are present, roughly 47% being singletons, with the ten largest covering about a fifth. The specimen was blood. The receptors derive from a woman aged 60-75 years in good health.

The chain carries TRBV5-1 and TRBJ2-1; possible D gene TRBD2, 5 bases. CDR1 SGHRS and CDR2 YFSETQ come from the germline V gene. The CDR3 length is 13 residues. V dropped 4 bases and J dropped 6 bases, with 11 bases sitting between them. The DNA of the CDR3 is TGCGCCAGCAGCCGGGAACGGATCAATGAGCAGTTCTTC. It is translated as CASSRERINEQFF.

The chain couples TRBV12-3 or TRBV12-4 to TRBJ1-5, with 7 positions matching TRBD1. The trim removed 5 bases at V and 0 bases at J, leaving 7 bases unmatched. This CDR3 is built from 16 residues. The CDR3 is CASSRGQPNSNQPQHF. The CDR3 coding sequence is TGTGCCAGCAGTAGGGGACAGCCGAATAGCAATCAGCCCCAGCATTTT.

In this sample, this clonotype turned up a few times. The chain combines TRBV12-3 or TRBV12-4 with TRBJ1-1, with 10 nucleotides matching TRBD1. The CDR3 totals 14 residues. The trim removed 6 bases at V and 5 bases at J, leaving 6 bases unmatched. Written as DNA, the CDR3 is TGTGCCAGCAGCCCCATGGACAGGGGGACTGAAGCTTTCTTT. Translated: CASSPMDRGTEAFF.

The V and J genes are TRBV28 and TRBJ1-1, with a possible D match to TRBD1 (5 bases). Germline CDR1 MDHEN, CDR2 SYDVKM. CDR3 length: 16 residues. V was clipped by 5 bases and J by 6 bases, with 22 bases between them. Written as DNA, the CDR3 is TGTGCCAGCAGTCCCATCAGCACCGGGGCCTCTCCTGAAGCTTTCTTT. Translation gives CASSPISTGASPEAFF. The full variable domain, completed using reference TRBV28 and TRBJ1-1, is DVKVTQSSRYLVKRTGEKVFLECVQDMDHENMFWYRQDPGLGLRLIYFSYDVKMKEKGDIPEGYSVSREKKERFSLILESASTNQTSMYLCASSPISTGASPEAFFGQGTRLTVV.

This clonotype was recorded a few times. This chain connects TRBV12-3 or TRBV12-4 to TRBJ2-1; unclear D gene. Trimming removed 5 bases from V and 8 bases from J, with 10 bases in between. The CDR3 has 12 amino acids. The CDR3 bases are TGTGCCAGCAGTCTGGCCTGGGATGAGCAGTTCTTC. Protein: CASSLAWDEQFF.

This clonotype occurred once. The gene calls are TRBV4-1 and TRBJ2-5, with 9 bases matching TRBD2. Germline CDR1 MGHRA, CDR2 YSYEKL. The CDR3 runs 16 residues. V dropped 0 bases and J dropped 11; count of bases not matched to a gene: 13. CDR3 nucleotide sequence: TGCGCCAGCAGCCAAGATCTAGCGGGACGGCAACGAGTGCAGTACTTC. Its translation: CASSQDLAGRQRVQYF.

The chain is built from TRBV5-5 and TRBJ1-4; TRBD1 matches at 9 bases. Germline values: CDR1 SGHKS, CDR2 YYEKEE (reference sequence). This CDR3 spans 15 amino acids. V was pared by 4 bases and J by 0 bases, with 1 base of the junction left unmatched. CDR3 sequence: CASSGDRATNEKLFF. The DNA of the CDR3 is TGTGCCAGCAGCGGGGACAGGGCAACTAATGAAAAACTGTTTTTT.

The chain is built from TRBV20-1 and TRBJ2-7; D is ambiguous. In germline, CDR1 is DFQATT, CDR2 SNEGSKA (reference sequence). The CDR3 runs to 11 residues. Trimming pared 1 base from V and 9 bases from J, leaving 10 bases between. The CDR3 is CSARGWPGQYF. CDR3 nucleotides: TGCAGTGCTAGAGGTTGGCCCGGGCAGTACTTC.

On this clonotype itself: A read error may account for a junction end that differs from germline. The rearrangement uses TRBV7-2 and TRBJ2-6; no clear D. Per the germline V gene, CDR1 is SGHTA and CDR2 is FQGNSA. CDR3 length: 16 residues. CDR3 nucleotide sequence: TGTGCCATCAGCTTAGTCCTAGGAAGTGGGGCCAACGTCCTGACTTTC. Translating gives CAISLVLGSGANVLTF.

This clonotype has only a few counts. The genes are TRBV28 and TRBJ1-4, with D uncertain. CDR1 MDHEN and CDR2 SYDVKM come from the germline V gene. The CDR3 runs 17 residues. The V end was cut by 8 bases, the J end by 7 bases, with 26 bases between. CDR3 amino acids: CASGGRRKQRLAEKLFF. CDR3 coding DNA: TGTGCCAGCGGCGGACGCCGGAAACAGAGATTGGCTGAAAAACTGTTTTTT.

V gene TRBV3-1 combines with J gene TRBJ1-6; D gene unclear. Trimming pared 3 bases from V and 8 bases from J, leaving 5 bases between. CDR1 is LGHDT, CDR2 YNNKEL, per germline (reference sequence). This CDR3 spans 12 amino acids. CDR3 residues: CASSHRDSPLHF. The CDR3 DNA reads TGTGCCAGCAGCCACCGAGATTCACCCCTCCACTTT.

The chain carries TRBV2 and TRBJ2-3, with D uncertain. This CDR3 contains 15 residues. V lost 8 bases and J 2 bases, leaving 17 bases between the germline ends. Germline lookup yields CDR1 SNHLY and CDR2 FYNNEI. CDR3 loop: CASRPNGQYTDTQYF. The CDR3 bases are TGTGCCAGCCGCCCTAACGGGCAGTACACAGATACGCAGTATTTT.

Only a few counts were recorded for this clonotype. J is TRBJ2-7 and V is TRBV7-2; D may be TRBD1 (6 bases). TRBJ2-5 matches the DNA end more closely, so the J call is doubtful. CDR3 size: 14 residues. Germline CDR1 is SGHTA and CDR2 is FQGNSA. CDR3 coding DNA: TGTGCCAGCAGCACCGATACAGGGTGGGGGACCCAGTACTTC. It is translated as CASSTDTGWGTQYF.

This chain joins TRBV25-1 and TRBJ1-4, with 7 bases fitting TRBD1. This CDR3 is built from 17 residues. Unmatched junction bases numbered 15, after V lost 3 bases and J lost 8 bases. Germline-derived CDR1 and CDR2 are MGHDK and SYGVNS. CDR3 in DNA: TGTGCCAGCAGTGACTTACGAGGGGGCGTCGTCGGGGAAAAACTGTTTTTT. Protein product: CASSDLRGGVVGEKLFF.

This chain links TRBV27 with TRBJ2-1; D ambiguous. There are 14 residues in the CDR3. Trimming stripped 1 base from V and 7 bases from J, with 11 bases between. Germline-derived CDR1 and CDR2 are MNHEY and SMNVEV (reference sequence). CDR3 bases: TGTGCCAGCAGTTTATTTTGGGATCGGAATGAGCAGTTCTTC. Its translation: CASSLFWDRNEQFF.

This clonotype was counted only a few times. V is TRBV10-3 and J is TRBJ2-7; 7 positions agree with TRBD2. This CDR3 has 13 amino acids. The V segment lost 7 bases and the J segment 3 bases; nucleotides outside the gene matches: 6. Germline loops: CDR1 ENHRY, CDR2 SYGVKD. CDR3 nucleotides: TGTGCCATCACGGGGGAGGGCCACTACGAGCAGTACTTC. Its protein product is CAITGEGHYEQYF.

The chain combines TRBV12-3 or TRBV12-4 with TRBJ2-3; D is uncertain. The CDR3 spans 15 residues. V gave up 6 bases and J gave up 1 base, with 14 bases separating them. In DNA, the CDR3 is TGTGCCAGCAGCCCCCAAGTTGTGGGCACAGATACGCAGTATTTT. Translation gives CASSPQVVGTDTQYF.

The gene calls are TRBV6-5 and TRBJ2-7; 10 nucleotides align to TRBD2. The CDR3 extends over 15 amino acids. Germline trimming cut 4 bases from V and 5 bases from J; bases unmatched to any gene: 8. The germline gives CDR1 MNHEY, CDR2 SVGAGI. CDR3 sequence: CASSSLSGLADEQYF. The CDR3 DNA is TGTGCCAGCAGTTCATTGAGCGGACTAGCGGACGAGCAGTACTTC.

The rearrangement uses TRBV29-1 and TRBJ2-1, with D perhaps matching TRBD2 (7 bases). Germline V gives CDR1 SQVTM, CDR2 ANQGSEA. This CDR3 is built from 13 residues. Trimming removed 6 bases at V and 5 bases at J, with 14 bases between. CDR3 amino acids: CSVSGAGDNEQFF. CDR3 in DNA: TGCAGCGTCTCGGGGGCGGGGGACAATGAGCAGTTCTTC.

This chain connects TRBV12-3 or TRBV12-4 to TRBJ2-1; D unresolved. The DNA end lines up better with TRBJ2-7; the J call may be wrong. The CDR3 extends over 12 amino acids. CDR3 DNA sequence: TGTGCCAGCACCTCCGGATCGGGCGAGCAGTACTTC. Translation gives CASTSGSGEQYF.

J is TRBJ2-1 and V is TRBV3-1; 9 nucleotides align to TRBD1. V lost 5 bases, J lost 9 bases, and 11 bases stayed unmatched. The CDR3 loop spans 15 amino acids. The germline V gene encodes CDR1 LGHDT and CDR2 YNNKEL (reference sequence). CDR3 amino acids: CASSSPNTGGSEQFF. The CDR3 nucleotides are TGTGCCAGCAGCTCGCCCAACACAGGGGGCAGTGAGCAGTTCTTC.